One sample yielded the 29 T cell receptor beta chains listed below, sequenced in a study of CD8+CD57+ T cells in acquired aplastic anemia (dated by TCRdb to about 2018). Sequencing was performed on an Illumina HiSeq 2000. Genomic DNA was used as template for profiling of TCR beta VDJ combinations and CDR3 sequences. Clones were called with MiXCR by TCRdb after fastp trimmed the public reads at Q25, and only in-frame beta chains were retained. Every entry covers one CDR3 protein and lists the most common genes and DNA from its rows. This sample comprises 150,000 or so distinct CDR3 sequences, roughly 48% of them detected only once. The top ten hold roughly 30% of the sample. Patients chosen for sequencing had shown expansion of CD8+CD57+ cells by flow cytometry. Material: sorted CD4+, CD8+, or CD8+CD57+ T cells (not recorded which) from PBMCs. Receptor source: a human donor with aplastic anemia.

This clonotype was counted at least ten times. The CDR3 DNA sequence: TGTGCCAGCAGCTCTAGTCCCGGGAGGACGGTTTGGAACAATAACTATGGCTACACCTTC. Translation: CASSSSPGRTVWNNNYGYTF. V usage is TRBV21-1 and J usage is TRBJ1-2. TRBV21-1 is given as a pseudogene. CDR3 length equals 20 residues.

This clonotype was seen a single time. This chain connects TRBV20-1 to TRBJ2-7; D gene ambiguous. The V gene lost 0 bases and the J gene lost 4 bases, with 10 bases spanning the gap. Germline V gives CDR1 DFQATT, CDR2 SNEGSKA (reference sequence). This CDR3 region has 13 residues. The CDR3 sequence: CSARDPSNYEQYF. The CDR3 DNA sequence: TGCAGTGCTAGAGATCCCAGCAATTACGAGCAGTACTTC.

Only a few counts were recorded for this clonotype. The chain recombines TRBV18 with TRBJ2-7; 9 nucleotides align to TRBD1. Germline trimming cut 3 bases from V and 5 bases from J; bases unmatched to any gene: 11. This CDR3 has 16 amino acids. In germline, CDR1 is KGHSH, CDR2 LQKENI. CDR3 amino acids: CASSPLGQGRYDEQYF. The CDR3 region has the DNA TGTGCCAGCTCACCTTTGGGACAGGGCCGCTATGACGAGCAGTACTTC. The full variable domain, rest sourced from reference TRBV18 and TRBJ2-7, is NAGVMQNPRHLVRRRGQEARLRCSPMKGHSHVYWYRQLPEEGLKFMVYLQKENIIDESGMPKERFSAEFPKEGPSILRIQQVVRGDSAAYFCASSPLGQGRYDEQYFGPGTRLTVT.

This clonotype was recorded many times. This rearrangement joins TRBV9 to TRBJ2-7; 7 bases are shared with TRBD1. CDR3 length: 13 residues. Germline V gene lookup returns CDR1 SGDLS and CDR2 YYNGEE. V lost 4 bases to trimming and J lost 6 bases; unmatched junction nucleotides: 7. The CDR3 is CASSSGTVREQYF. CDR3 bases: TGTGCCAGCAGCTCCGGGACAGTCCGCGAGCAGTACTTC.

The rearrangement links TRBV11-3 to TRBJ2-7; 9 positions match TRBD2. The germline CDR1 and CDR2 sequences are SGHNT and YENEEA. V was clipped by 3 bases and J by 6 bases; unmatched bases: 6. The CDR3 spans 14 residues. The CDR3 sequence: CASSLVVSGSEQYF. CDR3 sequence (DNA): TGTGCCAGCAGCTTGGTGGTTAGCGGGAGCGAGCAGTACTTC.

Concerning this clonotype itself: Germline is not matched at one junction end, which may reflect a read error. The V gene is TRBV10-3, the J gene TRBJ1-5, with unresolved D. Germline CDR1 ENHRY, CDR2 SYGVKD. This CDR3 has 15 amino acids. The CDR3 coding sequence is TGTGCCATCAGTGAGTCCAGTCTCAGCAATCAGCCCCAGCGTTTT. As protein: CAISESSLSNQPQRF.

V gene TRBV5-1 combines with J gene TRBJ2-7; no definite D call. Trimming shortened V by 5 bases and J by 5 bases, and 14 bases separated the two germline ends. This CDR3 is built from 13 residues. Germline V gene data show CDR1 as SGHRS and CDR2 as YFSETQ. CDR3 DNA: TGCGCCAGCAGATCCCCCCACGTGAACGAGCAGTACTTC. Amino acids: CASRSPHVNEQYF.

Many counts were recorded for this clonotype. The J gene is TRBJ2-7, the V gene TRBV10-1, with 8 bases fitting TRBD2. V trimming: 5 bases; J trimming: 0 bases; junction bases outside the gene matches: 12. The CDR3 totals 17 residues. Germline CDR1 is WNHNN and CDR2 is SYGVQD (reference sequence). DNA of the CDR3: TGCGCCAGCAGTTTTGGGGCGAGCGGGAGCGTCTCCTACGAGCAGTACTTC. Amino acid sequence: CASSFGASGSVSYEQYF.

This clonotype was seen repeatedly, ten times or more. V and J are TRBV30 and TRBJ2-7; D not certain. Trimming cost V 0 bases and J 1 base, with 7 bases left between them. This CDR3 has 13 residues. Per germline, CDR1 GTSNPN and CDR2 SVGIG (reference sequence). The CDR3 sequence: CAWSVSESYEQYF. In nucleotides, the CDR3 is TGTGCCTGGAGTGTCAGCGAATCCTACGAGCAGTACTTC.

This clonotype was observed a few times. Given a much more abundant clone one base away, this may be a read error. The gene calls are TRBV5-4 and TRBJ1-2; D possibly corresponds to TRBD1 (6 bases). CDR1 and CDR2 from the germline V gene are SGHNT and YYREEE (reference sequence). This CDR3 contains 14 residues. With 5 bases removed from V and 3 bases from J, the gap between germline ends came to 14 bases. CDR3 loop: CASRPTGNDYGYTF. The CDR3 bases are TGTGCCAGCAGGCCAACAGGGAACGACTATGGCTACACCTTC. Using reference TRBV5-4 and TRBJ1-2 for the parts outside the CDR3, the full variable domain is ETGVTQSPTHLIKTRGQQVTLRCSSQSGHNTVSWYQQALGQGPQFIFQYYREEENGRGNFPPRFSGLQFPNYSSELNVNALELDDSALYLCASRPTGNDYGYTFGSGTRLTVV.

CDR3 sequence reads: CASSQEEVYLGSPLHF. CDR3 DNA: TGTGCCAGCAGCCAAGAAGAGGTTTACCTGGGCTCACCCCTCCACTTT. This chain connects TRBV3-1 to TRBJ1-6; D is ambiguous. Germline assignment: CDR1 LGHDT and CDR2 YNNKEL (reference sequence). This CDR3 is built from 16 residues. Trimming took off 0 bases at V and 10 bases at J, with 16 bases between the two ends.

The CDR3 coding sequence is TGTGCCGCACGGGGCCTGAACACTGAAGCTTTCTTT. It translates to CAARGLNTEAFF. The chain carries TRBV10-3 and TRBJ1-1; tentative D call: TRBD1 (5 bases). CDR1 is ENHRY and CDR2 is SYGVKD in the germline V gene. This CDR3 region has 12 residues. Deletions cut 11 bases from V and 0 bases from J, with 10 bases between.

This clonotype was seen ten or more times. The chain is built from TRBV20-1 and TRBJ1-5; 12 nucleotides match TRBD1. CDR1 and CDR2 (germline): DFQATT, SNEGSKA (reference sequence). J gave up 7 bases and V 5 bases, and 9 bases lay outside the gene matches. The CDR3 has 15 residues. The CDR3 sequence is CSADAGTGGEQPQHF. The CDR3 bases are TGCAGTGCTGACGCTGGGACAGGGGGCGAACAGCCCCAGCATTTT.

In this sample, this clonotype turned up many times. The rearrangement joins TRBV29-1 to TRBJ2-1; 10 nucleotides align to TRBD2. The germline gives CDR1 SQVTM, CDR2 ANQGSEA. V shed 0 bases and J 3 bases; nucleotides not matched to a gene: 5. This CDR3 contains 16 residues. The CDR3: CSVEDLPSGGYNEQFF. The CDR3 region has the DNA TGCAGCGTTGAAGATCTTCCTAGCGGGGGCTACAATGAGCAGTTCTTC.

The chain couples TRBV19 to TRBJ2-6, with D uncertain. CDR1 LNHDA and CDR2 SQIVND come from the germline V gene (reference sequence). The germline V and J ends were trimmed by 9 bases and 4 bases, with 10 bases remaining between them. The CDR3 covers 13 residues. The chain's CDR3 is CASTLSGANVLTF. CDR3 nucleotides: TGTGCCAGCACACTGTCCGGGGCCAACGTCCTGACTTTC.

This clonotype was recorded many times. The V and J genes are TRBV24-1 and TRBJ1-1; no definite D call. The ends were cut back, 5 bases at V and 5 bases at J, with 8 bases in the middle. The CDR3 runs to 12 residues. Per germline, CDR1 KGHDR and CDR2 SFDVKD. The CDR3 DNA follows: TGTGCCACCAGTGCTGGGCAGACTGAAGCTTTCTTT. This sequence encodes CATSAGQTEAFF.

A note on this clonotype: Given a much more abundant clone one base away, this may be a read error. The chain recombines TRBV7-2 with TRBJ1-1; no clear D. Trimming took off 5 bases at V and 5 bases at J, with 12 bases between the two ends. The CDR3 is 13 amino acids. The V gene's germline CDR1 is SGHTA and CDR2 FQGNSA. CDR3 sequence reads: CASSLPGLTEAFF. DNA for the CDR3: TGTGCCAGCAGCCTCCCGGGGTTAACTGAAGCTTTCTTT.

The V and J genes are TRBV25-1 and TRBJ2-7; D ambiguous. This CDR3 is 16 amino acids long. Trimming stripped 0 bases from V and 4 bases from J, with 16 bases between. Germline values: CDR1 MGHDK, CDR2 SYGVNS. Here the CDR3 DNA reads TGTGCCAGCAGTGAATATGAGGCACGATTCTATTACGAGCAGTACTTC. It encodes CASSEYEARFYYEQYF.

This clonotype was counted ten times or more. The chain recombines TRBV12-3 or TRBV12-4 with TRBJ1-3, with D possibly matching TRBD1 (5 bases). Trimming removed 5 bases from V and 0 bases from J, with 11 bases in between. This CDR3 has 15 amino acids. This chain's CDR3 is CASSPGTYSGNTIYF. CDR3 bases: TGTGCCAGCAGTCCCGGGACCTACTCTGGAAACACCATATATTTT.

The table lists this clonotype with a count of one. The rearrangement joins TRBV2 to TRBJ2-7, with 7 bases matching TRBD2. Trimming removed 6 bases from V and 0 bases from J; junction bases left unmatched: 8. Germline V gene data show CDR1 as SNHLY and CDR2 as FYNNEI. The CDR3 covers 15 residues. The CDR3 here is CASSMTSSHSYEQYF. CDR3 nucleotide sequence: TGTGCCAGCAGCATGACTAGCTCACACTCCTACGAGCAGTACTTC.

The rearrangement links TRBV20-1 to TRBJ2-7; TRBD2 matches at 14 bases. The length of the CDR3 is 14 residues. Germline CDR1 reads DFQATT; CDR2 reads SNEGSKA (reference sequence). V shed 3 bases and J 10 bases; nucleotides not matched to a gene: 8. The CDR3 nucleotides read TGCAGTGCTAGGGACGCGGGACTAGCGGGGGCCCAGTACTTC. Its protein product is CSARDAGLAGAQYF.

The V and J genes are TRBV5-1 and TRBJ2-1; TRBD2 matches at 10 bases. The CDR3 is made up of 16 amino acids. Germline V CDR1 and CDR2: SGHRS, YFSETQ. With 1 base clipped from V and 1 base from J, the junction kept 2 bases outside the gene matches. CDR3 sequence (DNA): TGCGCCAGCAGCTTGATGACTAGCGGGTCCTACAATGAGCAGTTCTTC. Translated, it gives CASSLMTSGSYNEQFF.

This clonotype was picked up many times. The J gene is TRBJ2-7, the V gene TRBV2; no firm D call. The V gene's germline CDR1 is SNHLY and CDR2 FYNNEI. The CDR3 has 14 amino acids. The V end was cut by 2 bases, the J end by 0 bases, with 8 bases between. This chain's CDR3 is CASSEPSSSYEQYF. The DNA of the CDR3 is TGTGCCAGCAGTGAACCCAGCTCCTCCTACGAGCAGTACTTC. Drawing the rest from reference TRBV2 and TRBJ2-7, the complete variable domain is EPEVTQTPSHQVTQMGQEVILRCVPISNHLYFYWYRQILGQKVEFLVSFYNNEISEKSEIFDDQFSVERPDGSNFTLKIRSTKLEDSAMYFCASSEPSSSYEQYFGPGTRLTVT.

J is TRBJ2-7 and V is TRBV9; 8 bases fit TRBD1. J gave up 4 bases and V 0 bases, and 6 bases lay outside the gene matches. The germline V gene encodes CDR1 SGDLS and CDR2 YYNGEE. The CDR3 runs to 15 residues. Here the CDR3 DNA reads TGTGCCAGCAGCGTAGGACAGGGGCCCTTATACGAGCAGTACTTC. Its translation is CASSVGQGPLYEQYF.

The rearrangement uses TRBV12-3 or TRBV12-4 and TRBJ2-7; D remains unclear. The V gene lost 6 bases and the J gene lost 5 bases, with 14 bases spanning the gap. CDR3 length: 13 amino acids. In DNA form, the CDR3 reads TGTGCCAGCAGACCCGGTTCTGGTAACGAGCAGTACTTC. This translates into CASRPGSGNEQYF.

This clonotype was seen a handful of times. This rearrangement joins TRBV27 to TRBJ2-5; D remains unclear. Germline CDR1 is MNHEY and CDR2 is SMNVEV (reference sequence). The CDR3 is 14 amino acids. V was pared by 4 bases and J by 1 base, with 10 bases between. Here the CDR3 DNA reads TGTGCCAGCAGTTCCATTTATTTCCAAGAGACCCAGTACTTC. Translated, it gives CASSSIYFQETQYF.

To note about this clonotype: Since a much larger clone is just one base distant, this may be a read error. V and J are TRBV4-2 and TRBJ2-1; D not resolved. Deletions cut 1 base from V and 0 bases from J, with 13 bases between. In germline, CDR1 is LGHNA, CDR2 YNFKEQ. The length of the CDR3 is 17 residues. CDR3 amino acids: CASSQGTGTSSYNEQFF. The CDR3, as DNA: TGTGCCAGCAGCCAAGGAACGGGTACAAGCTCCTACAATGAGCAGTTCTTC.

This clonotype was observed a single time. V gene TRBV7-3 combines with J gene TRBJ1-2, with no clear D. The CDR3 is made up of 15 amino acids. Trimming shortened V by 1 base and J by 6 bases, and 15 bases separated the two germline ends. Germline loops: CDR1 SGHTA, CDR2 FQGTGA. The CDR3 sequence: CASSLIVGPYNGYTF. CDR3 DNA sequence: TGTGCCAGCAGCTTAATTGTAGGCCCCTACAATGGCTACACCTTC. The full variable domain, in which reference TRBV7-3 and TRBJ1-2 provide the parts outside the CDR3, is GAGVSQTPSNKVTEKGKYVELRCDPISGHTALYWYRQSLGQGPEFLIYFQGTGAADDSGLPNDRFFAVRPEGSVSTLKIQRTERGDSAVYLCASSLIVGPYNGYTFGSGTRLTVV.

This chain links TRBV2 with TRBJ2-1, with 11 bases that match TRBD2. The CDR3 covers 15 residues. The V segment lost 8 bases and the J segment 8 bases; nucleotides outside the gene matches: 11. Germline loops: CDR1 SNHLY, CDR2 FYNNEI. CDR3 region: CASDHSGRARYEQFF. The CDR3 DNA reads as TGTGCCAGCGATCATAGCGGGAGGGCCCGATATGAGCAGTTCTTC. The entire variable domain, with the rest obtained from reference TRBV2 and TRBJ2-1, is as follows: EPEVTQTPSHQVTQMGQEVILRCVPISNHLYFYWYRQILGQKVEFLVSFYNNEISEKSEIFDDQFSVERPDGSNFTLKIRSTKLEDSAMYFCASDHSGRARYEQFFGPGTRLTVL.